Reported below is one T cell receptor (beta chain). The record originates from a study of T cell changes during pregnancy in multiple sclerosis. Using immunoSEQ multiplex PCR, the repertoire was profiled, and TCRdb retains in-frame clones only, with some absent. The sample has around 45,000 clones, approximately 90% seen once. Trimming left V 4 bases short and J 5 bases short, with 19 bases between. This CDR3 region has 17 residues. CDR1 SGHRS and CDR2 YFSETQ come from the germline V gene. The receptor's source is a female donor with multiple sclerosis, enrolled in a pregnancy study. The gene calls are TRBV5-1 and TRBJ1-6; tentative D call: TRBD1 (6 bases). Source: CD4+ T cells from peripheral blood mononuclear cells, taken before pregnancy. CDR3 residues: CASSPLVWDTDNSPLHF. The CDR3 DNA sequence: TGCGCCAGCAGCCCGCTCGTGTGGGACACAGATAATTCACCCCTCCACTTT.